This T cell receptor beta chain was recovered during a study of OX40 agonist ivuxolimab in advanced cancers. In terms of the full investigation: Ivuxolimab was an agonistic, fully human IgG2 monoclonal antibody directed against OX40 (CD134), a costimulatory receptor. Intravenous ivuxolimab was administered to patients every 2 weeks at six dose levels: 0.01, 0.1, 0.3, 1.5, 3 and 10 mg/kg. In the dose-escalation cohort, 70% to 85% of patients were male, and the mean age was approximately 55 years, with a range of about 20 to 79. Partial responses occurred in three dose-escalation patients: two with cutaneous melanoma and one with hepatocellular carcinoma. Peripheral TCRbeta sequencing was intended to test whether TCR sequence diversity was altered and clonal T-cell expansion was caused by ivuxolimab. Patients were allowed to have had prior anti-PD-1, anti-PD-L1 or anti-CTLA-4 therapy, and 40% of the dose-escalation patients had been treated with checkpoint inhibitors. The monotherapy dose-escalation portion (N ≈ 57 patients) of the phase I ivuxolimab trial is reported in the paper. Among the approximately 54 dose-escalation patients, about 19 had hepatocellular carcinoma, around 15 melanoma, 9 renal cell carcinoma and 9 head and neck cancer.

On this clone itself: Which antigen it targets is not known. Base qualities are not recorded, but no much larger clone differs from it by a single base.

Genomic DNA was isolated from the sorted cells so that the TCRbeta CDR3 region could be sequenced. The immunoSEQ Assay was used to sequence the TCRbeta CDR3 regions. The clones in this table, taken by TCRdb from immuneACCESS, are in-frame only. Not every clone is retained; where verified, under half of the shortfall comes from an unresolved V gene, and the cause of the rest is unknown. Here the sample has some 87,000 clones; 90% occur a single time. The ten largest clonotypes hold around 1.6% of the sample. Study-wide findings and limitations: At doses of 0.1 to 3.0 mg/kg, clonal expansion of both CD4+ and CD8+ blood T cells was observed from baseline to week 6. After ivuxolimab, expanded clones were on average more numerous among CD8+ T cells than among CD4+ T cells. Antigen specificity was not determined for the clonally expanded peripheral T cells. Low levels of normalized T-cell clonal expansion were also seen in some patients who did not respond. Partial responders in the 0.1-3.0 mg/kg groups had among the lowest normalized peripheral clonal expansion, especially among CD8+ T cells.

Reading the germline V gene (reference sequence) gives CDR1 LNHDA and CDR2 SQIVND. V is cut back by 3 bases and J by 0 bases, with 5 bases in the junction unmatched. Its CDR3 holds 16 amino acids, cysteine through phenylalanine. The CDR3 DNA has 48 bases and is translated from base 1. Patients with a history of autoimmune disease or receiving systemic immunosuppression were excluded from the trial. In every dose cohort, peripheral blood was drawn for TCR sequencing at baseline, cycle 4 day 1, and cycle 7 day 1. Samples were obtained from an open-label, multicenter, first-in-human phase I dose-escalation trial of ivuxolimab. Adults with locally advanced or metastatic head and neck squamous cell, hepatocellular, melanoma or renal cell carcinoma were enrolled in the trial. Before TCR sequencing, CD4+ T cells and CD8+ T cells from peripheral blood were sorted into separate populations.

The chain is encoded by TRBV19 joined to TRBJ1-3; TRBD1 agrees with 7 junctional bases. The clonotype comes from an adult with an advanced solid tumor such as melanoma, head and neck, liver or kidney cancer. The sequenced sample was CD4+ or CD8+ T cells sorted from blood, obtained in a trial of the OX40 agonist ivuxolimab. The nucleotides are TGTGCCAGTAGTATTAACGGACAGGTCTCTGGAAACACCATATATTTT. This is translated as CASSINGQVSGNTIYF.